This T cell receptor beta chain was documented in a study of OX40 agonist ivuxolimab in advanced cancers. Across the study: Ivuxolimab, an agonistic anti-OX40 (CD134) antibody, was given to patients. Study outcomes and limitations: Partly responding patients at 0.1-3.0 mg/kg showed some of the smallest clonal expansion.

Remarks on this clone: Its antigen is not known.

CDR1 and CDR2 (germline): LNHDA, SQIVND (reference sequence). V was pared by 3 bases and J by 8 bases, with 13 bases between. CDR3 length equals 13 residues. The protocol was immunoSEQ multiplex PCR, while the TCRdb copy is restricted to in-frame clones and leaves out a portion. The repertoire consists of some 60,000 clones, with roughly nine tenths occurring once and the leading ten covering about 19%. The sample was CD4+ or CD8+ T cells sorted from blood, taken in a trial of the OX40 agonist ivuxolimab. The chain employs TRBV19 and TRBJ1-2, with D unclear. This sequence originates from an adult with an advanced solid tumor such as melanoma, head and neck, liver or kidney cancer. The CDR3 DNA reads TGTGCCAGTAGTATTATAGGTATTAGCGGCTACACCTTC. Translating it yields CASSIIGISGYTF.